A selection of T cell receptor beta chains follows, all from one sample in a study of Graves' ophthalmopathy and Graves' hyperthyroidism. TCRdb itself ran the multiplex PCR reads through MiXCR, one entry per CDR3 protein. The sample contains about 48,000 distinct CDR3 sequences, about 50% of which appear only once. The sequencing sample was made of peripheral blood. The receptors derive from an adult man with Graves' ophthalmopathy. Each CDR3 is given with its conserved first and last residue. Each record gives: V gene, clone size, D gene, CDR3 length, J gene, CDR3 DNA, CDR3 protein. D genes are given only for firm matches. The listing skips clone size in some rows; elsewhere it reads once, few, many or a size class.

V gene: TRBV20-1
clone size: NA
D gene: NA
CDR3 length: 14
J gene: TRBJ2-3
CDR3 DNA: TGCAGTGCTAGAGATCGAGGGGACGCAGTGTTGCAGTATTTT
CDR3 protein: CSARDRGDAVLQYF

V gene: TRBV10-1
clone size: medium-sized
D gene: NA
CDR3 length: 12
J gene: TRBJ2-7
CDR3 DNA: TGCGCCAGCAGTGAGTCGGTCTACGAGCAGTACTTC
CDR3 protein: CASSESVYEQYF

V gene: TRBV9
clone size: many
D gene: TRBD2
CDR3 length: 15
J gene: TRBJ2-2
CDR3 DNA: TGTGCCAGCAGCCCCCTAGCGGGAGAGGTCGGGGAGCTGTTTTTT
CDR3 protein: CASSPLAGEVGELFF

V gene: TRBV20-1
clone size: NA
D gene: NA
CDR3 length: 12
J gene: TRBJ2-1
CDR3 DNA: TGCAGTGCTAGCGGACCTTTGGATGAGCAGTTCTTC
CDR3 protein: CSASGPLDEQFF

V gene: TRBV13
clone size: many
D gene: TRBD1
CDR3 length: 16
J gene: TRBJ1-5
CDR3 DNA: TGTGCCAGCAGCACCTCGGACAGGGGACGCAATCAGCCCCAGCATTTT
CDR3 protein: CASSTSDRGRNQPQHF

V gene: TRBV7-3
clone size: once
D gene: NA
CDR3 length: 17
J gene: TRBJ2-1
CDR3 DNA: TGTGCCAGCAGTCAAGACTATTACCGGACAAGCCACAATGAGCAGTTCTTC
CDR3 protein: CASSQDYYRTSHNEQFF

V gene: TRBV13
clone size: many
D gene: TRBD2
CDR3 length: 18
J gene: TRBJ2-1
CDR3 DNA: TGTGCCAGCAGCTGGGTAGCGGGAGGGATTAGCTCCTACAATGAGCAGTTCTTC
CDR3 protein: CASSWVAGGISSYNEQFF

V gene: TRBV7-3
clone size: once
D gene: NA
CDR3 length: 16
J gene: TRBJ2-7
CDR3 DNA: TGTGCCAGCAGCTTAGGCGAAACGCAGGGTTTGAGGGAGCAGTACTTC
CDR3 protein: CASSLGETQGLREQYF

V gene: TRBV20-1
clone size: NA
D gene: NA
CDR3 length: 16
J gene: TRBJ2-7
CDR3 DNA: TGCAGTGCTCACCCGGCGTCGCAGACTTCCTCCTACGAGCAGTACTTC
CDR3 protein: CSAHPASQTSSYEQYF

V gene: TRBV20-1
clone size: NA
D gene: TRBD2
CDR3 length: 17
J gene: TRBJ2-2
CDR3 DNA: TGCAGTGCTAGAGATCGTTATACTAGCGGAAACACCGGGGAGCTGTTTTTT
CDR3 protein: CSARDRYTSGNTGELFF